This TCR beta chain was identified in a study of T-cell memory formation after mild COVID-19. Each CDR3 protein is one row after TCRdb ran MiXCR on the 5' RACE reads. The repertoire holds roughly 110,000 distinct CDR3 sequences, over 13% seen once, with less than 45% in the top ten. CDR1 SQVTM and CDR2 ANQGSEA come from the germline V gene. The CDR3 has 13 residues. V was shortened by 1 base and J by 2 bases, with 8 bases between the two germline ends. This clonotype was seen a few times. This chain connects TRBV29-1 to TRBJ1-2; possibly TRBD1 for D (6 bases). The clonotype comes from a young man who had mild COVID-19 (a few samples of this study predate the infection). Cell type and time point are not known. Sample: PBMCs or a T cell subset sorted from them (not recorded which). CDR3 bases: TGCAGCGTTGAAGGGACAGACAACTATGGCTACACCTTC. Translation gives CSVEGTDNYGYTF.